The 30 T cell receptor beta chains given below trace back to one sample, sequenced in a study of CD4 T cells in relation to SARS-CoV-2 and coronaviruses. Profiling relied on immunoSEQ multiplex PCR, and the TCRdb table lists in-frame clones only, not all of them. This table has around 23,000 clones, 65% to 80% appearing once. These receptors' targets are unknown. CD4+ T cells from unexposed donors were obtained before the COVID-19 pandemic (2011-2018). Isolation of CD4+ T cells took place after approximately eleven days in culture. Source material: CD4+ T cells from PBMCs, cultured in vitro. These receptors all stem from a human donor in good health.

The chain recombines TRBV9 with TRBJ2-7; 13 bases line up with TRBD2. The germline V gene encodes CDR1 SGDLS and CDR2 YYNGEE. Germline trimming cut 3 bases from V and 5 bases from J; bases unmatched to any gene: 5. This CDR3 has 15 residues. The CDR3 is CASSETSGRFNEQYF. CDR3 in DNA: TGTGCCAGCAGCGAGACTAGCGGGAGGTTCAACGAGCAGTACTTC.

This clone was seen only once. CDR3 sequence reads: CASSQGSLVRNHYGYTF. For the CDR3, the DNA is TGCGCCAGCAGCCAAGGCTCTCTCGTGCGGAACCACTATGGCTACACCTTC. The V call is TRBV4-3, the J call TRBJ1-2; D gene uncertain. Trimming cost V 1 base and J 3 bases, with 18 bases left between them. Looked up from germline, CDR1 is LGHNA and CDR2 is YSLEER. This CDR3 has 17 residues.

This chain links TRBV10-3 with TRBJ1-1; D is perhaps TRBD1 (6 bases). This CDR3 spans 16 amino acids. V lost 6 bases and J lost 1, with 18 bases in between. CDR1 and CDR2 (germline): ENHRY, SYGVKD. As DNA, the CDR3 is TGTGCCATCAGAGAAAGCCAGGGGCAGCGGAACACTGAAGCTTTCTTT. It yields the protein CAIRESQGQRNTEAFF.

CDR3 nucleotide sequence: TGTGCCAGCAGTTTAGTGGATGAGCAGTTCTTC. Its protein product is CASSLVDEQFF. The chain is built from TRBV12-3 or TRBV12-4 and TRBJ2-1; the D is unclear. Trimming took off 1 base at V and 8 bases at J, with 3 bases between the two ends. This CDR3 is built from 11 residues.

The chain combines TRBV4-3 with TRBJ2-2; 10 bases are a match to TRBD2. The length of the CDR3 is 16 residues. The ends lost 6 bases at V and 4 bases at J; junction bases unmatched: 8. The V gene's germline CDR1 is LGHNA and CDR2 YSLEER. CDR3 nucleotide sequence: TGCGCCAGCAGTCACCCAGCGGGAGGGAGCACCGGGGAGCTGTTTTTT. It encodes CASSHPAGGSTGELFF.

The rearrangement joins TRBV24-1 to TRBJ2-3; D remains ambiguous. V gave up 3 bases and J gave up 4 bases, with 10 bases separating them. Germline values: CDR1 KGHDR, CDR2 SFDVKD. This CDR3 is 14 amino acids long. The CDR3 protein is CATSDGPSADTQYF. The CDR3 region has the DNA TGTGCCACCAGTGATGGCCCCAGCGCAGATACGCAGTATTTT.

The V call is TRBV6-5, the J call TRBJ1-2, with D unresolved. V lost 2 bases and J 5 bases, leaving 3 bases between the germline ends. This CDR3 spans 11 amino acids. The germline V gene has CDR1 MNHEY and CDR2 SVGAGI. CDR3 protein: CASSYGYGYTF. The CDR3 coding sequence is TGTGCCAGCAGTTACGGATATGGCTACACCTTC.

The chain joins TRBV27 to TRBJ2-2; no clear D gene. The CDR3 has 15 residues. V lost 0 bases, J lost 3 bases, and 8 bases lay in between. Germline V CDR1 and CDR2: MNHEY, SMNVEV (reference sequence). The CDR3 reads CASSLSGVYTGELFF. CDR3 DNA: TGTGCCAGCAGTTTATCGGGTGTTTACACCGGGGAGCTGTTTTTT.

This clone was observed a few times. This sequence joins TRBV2 and TRBJ1-5, with D perhaps TRBD1 (5 bases). With 6 bases removed from V and 4 bases from J, the gap between germline ends came to 13 bases. The CDR3 runs 14 residues. CDR1 SNHLY and CDR2 FYNNEI come from the germline V gene. CDR3 bases: TGTGCCAGCAGGGCCGGGACTCAGAATCAGCCCCAGCATTTT. Amino acid sequence: CASRAGTQNQPQHF.

The chain uses TRBV9 and TRBJ2-1; D remains ambiguous. The V gene lost 2 bases and the J gene lost 1 base, with 10 bases spanning the gap. The CDR3 totals 15 residues. CDR1 is SGDLS, CDR2 YYNGEE, per germline. The CDR3 nucleotides are TGTGCCAGCAGCGTTGGTGCCCGTTCCTACAATGAGCAGTTCTTC. It specifies CASSVGARSYNEQFF.

The chain employs TRBV3-1 (or the pseudogene TRBV3-2) and TRBJ2-7, with D perhaps matching TRBD2 (5 bases). CDR3 size: 12 residues. V lost 2 bases and J 7 bases, leaving 9 bases between the germline ends. The V gene's germline CDR1 is LGHDT and CDR2 YNNKEL (reference sequence). The CDR3 sequence is CASSQSVAEQYF. The CDR3 bases are TGTGCCAGCAGCCAAAGTGTAGCGGAGCAGTACTTC.

This clone came up a few times. V usage is TRBV7-9 and J usage is TRBJ2-7; D is unclear. Deletions cut 1 base from V and 6 bases from J, with 4 bases between. Germline lookup yields CDR1 SEHNR and CDR2 FQNEAQ (reference sequence). The CDR3 contains 11 residues. The CDR3 DNA reads as TGTGCCAGCAGCTTAGGGCTCGAGCAGTACTTC. Translating gives CASSLGLEQYF.

V gene TRBV10-1 combines with J gene TRBJ1-2; D gene unclear. V gave up 4 bases and J gave up 6 bases, with 18 bases separating them. The CDR3 contains 15 residues. In germline, CDR1 is WNHNN, CDR2 SYGVQD (reference sequence). The CDR3 is CASSASGAPKDGYTF. CDR3 DNA sequence: TGCGCCAGCAGTGCCTCGGGAGCCCCCAAAGATGGCTACACCTTC.

The gene calls are TRBV6-1 and TRBJ2-1; the match to TRBD2 covers 7 bases. V trimming: 1 base; J trimming: 15 bases; junction bases outside the gene matches: 9. The CDR3 is made up of 13 amino acids. The germline V gene has CDR1 MNHNS and CDR2 SASEGT. CDR3 sequence reads: CASSEVRGGSAFF. CDR3 coding DNA: TGTGCCAGCAGTGAAGTAAGGGGCGGGAGCGCGTTCTTC.

The V gene is TRBV7-9, the J gene TRBJ2-3; D is undetermined. Deletions cut 2 bases from V and 1 base from J, with 10 bases between. Germline V gene sequence: CDR1 SEHNR, CDR2 FQNEAQ (reference sequence). This CDR3 has 15 amino acids. This chain's CDR3 is CASSLTRVGTDTQYF. The CDR3 DNA follows: TGTGCCAGCAGCTTAACAAGGGTAGGCACAGATACGCAGTATTTT.

The chain joins TRBV11-3 to TRBJ2-3; 8 bases line up with TRBD1. The CDR3 is made up of 15 amino acids. The junction had 6 bases not matched to a gene; V was cut back by 3 bases and J by 4 bases. Germline CDR1 and CDR2: SGHNT and YENEEA. The CDR3 DNA reads as TGTGCCAGCAGCTTCACCGGACAGGGCCCAGATACGCAGTATTTT. Amino acid sequence: CASSFTGQGPDTQYF.

This clone appeared once. This chain uses TRBV27 with TRBJ2-7; D is uncertain. The CDR3 has 14 residues. Trimming cost V 0 bases and J 3 bases, with 9 bases left between them. The germline V gene has CDR1 MNHEY and CDR2 SMNVEV (reference sequence). The CDR3 here is CASSLSSGRYEQYF. The CDR3 DNA is TGTGCCAGCAGTTTATCGTCGGGTCGCTACGAGCAGTACTTC.

V gene TRBV5-5 combines with J gene TRBJ2-7, with TRBD2 identical over 11 bases. CDR1 is SGHKS and CDR2 is YYEKEE in the germline V gene (reference sequence). The CDR3 spans 17 residues. Germline trimming cut 1 base from V and 10 bases from J; bases unmatched to any gene: 16. The CDR3 coding sequence is TGTGCCAGCAGCTTGATAACTAGCGGGAGTAAATTCCGACCCCAGTACTTC. This encodes CASSLITSGSKFRPQYF.

The count of this clone is one. V and J are TRBV6-5 and TRBJ2-5, with D tentatively TRBD1 (6 bases). The germline V gene has CDR1 MNHEY and CDR2 SVGAGI. The CDR3 covers 13 residues. Trimming took 10 bases from V and 7 from J, leaving 19 bases between them. The CDR3 is CATMIRGKGTQYF. The DNA for the CDR3 is TGTGCCACCATGATAAGGGGGAAAGGGACCCAGTACTTC.

This sequence joins TRBV4-3 and TRBJ1-6; 7 nucleotides match TRBD1. The CDR3 length is 16 residues. V gave up 0 bases and J gave up 3 bases; unmatched junction bases: 2. Germline CDR1 and CDR2: LGHNA and YSLEER. CDR3: CASSQEPGGYNSPLHF. The CDR3 DNA is TGCGCCAGCAGCCAAGAGCCAGGGGGCTATAATTCACCCCTCCACTTT.

This chain links TRBV27 with TRBJ2-5, with 7 bases matching TRBD1. Germline V CDR1 and CDR2: MNHEY, SMNVEV (reference sequence). Germline trimming cut 5 bases from V and 4 bases from J; bases unmatched to any gene: 7. The CDR3 extends over 14 amino acids. CDR3: CASSPQRTGETQYF. CDR3 DNA: TGTGCCAGCAGTCCCCAGCGGACAGGAGAGACCCAGTACTTC.

The rearrangement joins TRBV5-1 to TRBJ1-4, with D possibly being TRBD1 (6 bases). Germline assignment: CDR1 SGHRS and CDR2 YFSETQ. The V end lost 3 bases, the J end lost 4 bases, and 16 bases lay between the germline ends. The CDR3 loop spans 16 amino acids. CDR3 nucleotides: TGCGCCAGCAGCTCCTCTCCACAGGGAGGTAATGAAAAACTGTTTTTT. Translation gives CASSSSPQGGNEKLFF.

The J gene is TRBJ1-5, the V gene TRBV6-2 or TRBV6-3; the D gene is possibly TRBD1 (5 bases). In germline, CDR1 is MNHEY, CDR2 SVGEGT. The length of the CDR3 is 18 residues. Trimming took 3 bases from V and 5 from J, leaving 23 bases between them. CDR3 nucleotide sequence: TGTGCCAGCAGTTATGCCGTCGGGGCCAGCTTGTGGGATCAGCCCCAGCATTTT. As protein: CASSYAVGASLWDQPQHF.

This clone occurred a few times. V usage is TRBV7-2 and J usage is TRBJ2-5; 7 bases are a match to TRBD1. Germline lookup yields CDR1 SGHTA and CDR2 FQGNSA. The CDR3 spans 11 residues. The J segment lost 5 bases and the V segment lost 6 bases, leaving 0 bases of the junction unmatched. The CDR3 coding sequence is TGTGCCAGCAGGACAGGGGAGACCCAGTACTTC. This codes for CASRTGETQYF.

The chain employs TRBV5-1 and TRBJ2-6; 7 bases align to TRBD1. From germline, CDR1 is SGHRS and CDR2 YFSETQ. The ends lost 5 bases at V and 2 bases at J; junction bases unmatched: 4. The CDR3 has 15 amino acids. Here the CDR3 DNA reads TGCGCCAGCAGACCGACAGGGACTGGGGCCAACGTCCTGACTTTC. Its translation is CASRPTGTGANVLTF.

This chain joins TRBV5-6 and TRBJ2-1, with 7 bases matching TRBD2. There are 14 residues in the CDR3. Germline V gene lookup returns CDR1 SGHDT and CDR2 YYEEEE. The V segment lost 1 base and the J segment 5 bases; nucleotides outside the gene matches: 3. CDR3 residues: CASSLRAGNNEQFF. CDR3 bases: TGTGCCAGCAGCTTGCGAGCGGGAAACAATGAGCAGTTCTTC.

CDR3 nucleotide sequence: TGCGCCAGCAGCCGGGGACTAGCGGGGCGGGAAACCGGGGAGCTGTTTTTT. Amino acid sequence: CASSRGLAGRETGELFF. The genes are TRBV4-1 and TRBJ2-2; TRBD2 matches 13 bases. J was trimmed by 5 bases and V by 4 bases; bases with no gene match: 7. Germline V CDR1 and CDR2: MGHRA, YSYEKL. There are 17 residues in the CDR3.

The J gene is TRBJ2-2, the V gene TRBV29-1; maybe TRBD2 (6 bases). Germline V gene sequence: CDR1 SQVTM, CDR2 ANQGSEA. Between the trimmed V and J ends, which lost 7 bases and 6 bases, there was a span of 12 bases. The CDR3 totals 12 residues. CDR3 in amino acids: CSAGSSAGELFF. For the CDR3, the DNA is TGCAGCGCCGGGAGCTCCGCCGGGGAGCTGTTTTTT.

This clone was recorded only once. The chain couples TRBV20-1 to TRBJ1-2, with 7 bases matching TRBD1. The V and J ends lost 6 bases and 8 bases, in that order; junction bases with no gene match: 3. This CDR3 contains 10 residues. Germline V gene lookup returns CDR1 DFQATT and CDR2 SNEGSKA (reference sequence). The CDR3, as DNA: TGCAGTGCAGGGGGCGCCGGCTACACCTTC. This sequence encodes CSAGGAGYTF.

V usage is TRBV16 and J usage is TRBJ2-3, with a weak D call TRBD2 (5 bases). V shed 0 bases and J shed 3 bases, with 13 bases lying between them. Germline V lookup: CDR1 KGHSY, CDR2 FQNENV. The CDR3 has 16 residues. This CDR3 is CASSQSWEPGTDTQYF. In DNA, the CDR3 is TGTGCCAGCAGCCAATCGTGGGAGCCAGGTACAGATACGCAGTATTTT.